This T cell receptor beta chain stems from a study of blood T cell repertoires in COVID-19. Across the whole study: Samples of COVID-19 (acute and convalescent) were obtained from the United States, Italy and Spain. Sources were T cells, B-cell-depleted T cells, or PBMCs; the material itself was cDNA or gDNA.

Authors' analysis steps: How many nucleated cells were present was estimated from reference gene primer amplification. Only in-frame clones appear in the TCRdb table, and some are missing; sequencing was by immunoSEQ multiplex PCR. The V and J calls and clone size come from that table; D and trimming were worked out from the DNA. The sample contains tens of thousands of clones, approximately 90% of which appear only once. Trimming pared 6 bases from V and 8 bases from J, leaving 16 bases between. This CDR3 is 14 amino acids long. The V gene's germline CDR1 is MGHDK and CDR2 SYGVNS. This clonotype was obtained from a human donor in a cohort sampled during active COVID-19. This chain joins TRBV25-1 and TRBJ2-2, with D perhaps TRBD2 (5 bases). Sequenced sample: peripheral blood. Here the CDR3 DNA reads TGTGCCAGCAGCCCCACGAGGGCTACTGGGGAGCTGTTTTTT. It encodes CASSPTRATGELFF.